The 20 T cell receptor beta chains below were found in one sample sequenced in a study of patients and donors after allogeneic stem cell transplantation. TCRdb independently ran MiXCR on the RT-PCR reads; one entry per CDR3 protein. The sample gives about 400,000 distinct CDR3 sequences, roughly 16% of which show up once; about 7% is in the top ten. Input material: blood, either unsorted or a sorted T cell fraction (not recorded which). These receptors came from a human donor who was either an allogeneic HSCT recipient or a stem cell or donor lymphocyte infusion donor (not recorded which). It is not recorded whose cells these are; they may come from a transplant donor.

The chain is built from TRBV7-6 and TRBJ2-7; D gene uncertain. V gave up 4 bases and J gave up 4 bases, with 8 bases separating them. The length of the CDR3 is 12 residues. Germline V gene sequence: CDR1 SGHVS, CDR2 FNYEAQ. CDR3 coding DNA: TGTGCCAGCAGCTCAGAAGATTACGAGCAGTACTTC. This translates into CASSSEDYEQYF.

This clonotype was found a few times. The CDR3 DNA reads TGTGCCAGCATTGGAACAGGCTATGGCTACACCTTC. Translation: CASIGTGYGYTF. The gene calls are TRBV5-6 and TRBJ1-2; a weak D match, TRBD1 (5 bases). The CDR3 is 12 amino acids. Trimming shortened V by 6 bases and J by 4 bases, and 10 bases separated the two germline ends. Germline V gene data show CDR1 as SGHDT and CDR2 as YYEEEE.

The table lists this clonotype with many counts. The rearrangement uses TRBV9 and TRBJ2-2, with D uncertain. CDR1 SGDLS and CDR2 YYNGEE come from the germline V gene. Trimming stripped 0 bases from V and 7 bases from J, with 4 bases between. The CDR3 spans 12 residues. CDR3 residues: CASSVGIGELFF. The CDR3 bases are TGTGCCAGCAGCGTAGGCATCGGGGAGCTGTTTTTT.

This rearrangement joins TRBV20-1 to TRBJ1-6, with D unclear. Between the trimmed V and J ends, which lost 2 bases and 8 bases, there was a span of 10 bases. The CDR3 has 13 amino acids. Germline CDR1 reads DFQATT; CDR2 reads SNEGSKA (reference sequence). The CDR3 DNA is TGCAGTGCTAGATTGTTGGGTGATTCACCCCTCCACTTT. It encodes CSARLLGDSPLHF.

The V and J genes are TRBV12-3 or TRBV12-4 and TRBJ2-1; 8 bases align to TRBD2. This CDR3 contains 16 residues. V was clipped by 6 bases and J by 0 bases; unmatched bases: 7. The CDR3 spells CASRTSEKSSYNEQFF. The CDR3 DNA follows: TGTGCCAGCAGGACTAGCGAGAAGAGCTCCTACAATGAGCAGTTCTTC.

V gene TRBV6-2 or TRBV6-3 combines with J gene TRBJ2-7; D is ambiguous. The V gene lost 0 bases and the J gene lost 0 bases, with 3 bases spanning the gap. The CDR3 consists of 13 residues. From germline, CDR1 is MNHEY and CDR2 SVGEGT. The CDR3 here is CASSYSISYEQYF. CDR3 DNA: TGTGCCAGCAGTTACTCGATCTCCTACGAGCAGTACTTC.

The chain is built from TRBV27 and TRBJ2-2; no definite D call. Germline lookup yields CDR1 MNHEY and CDR2 SMNVEV (reference sequence). This CDR3 comprises 14 residues. Trimming took off 3 bases at V and 3 bases at J, with 8 bases between the two ends. CDR3 nucleotides: TGTGCCAGCAGTTTTTGGGGTTACACCGGGGAGCTGTTTTTT. This translates into CASSFWGYTGELFF.

V and J are TRBV7-9 and TRBJ2-3; perhaps D is TRBD1 or TRBD2 (5 bases each). V dropped 1 base and J dropped 3 bases, with 14 bases sitting between them. The germline V gene has CDR1 SEHNR and CDR2 FQNEAQ (reference sequence). The CDR3 runs to 16 residues. Here the CDR3 reads CASSLGGTGWTDTQYF. CDR3 DNA: TGTGCCAGCAGCTTAGGAGGGACGGGTTGGACAGATACGCAGTATTTT.

This chain connects TRBV27 to TRBJ1-2; D possibly corresponds to TRBD1 (5 bases). Trimming pared 2 bases from V and 3 bases from J, leaving 16 bases between. Germline CDR1 MNHEY, CDR2 SMNVEV (reference sequence). This CDR3 contains 16 residues. The CDR3 coding sequence is TGTGCCAGCAGTTTAACGGCGGATGGAGGGGACTATGGCTACACCTTC. It yields the protein CASSLTADGGDYGYTF.

This clonotype was recorded only once. The chain joins TRBV4-2 to TRBJ2-7, with TRBD2 matching over 7 bases. This CDR3 has 15 amino acids. Trimming at V came to 8 bases and at J to 0 bases, leaving 10 bases not matched to a gene. Looked up from germline, CDR1 is LGHNA and CDR2 is YNFKEQ. CDR3 sequence: CASGRLGGFSYEQYF. The CDR3 nucleotides read TGTGCCAGCGGCCGTCTCGGGGGGTTCTCCTACGAGCAGTACTTC.

This chain joins TRBV12-3 or TRBV12-4 and TRBJ2-6; TRBD1 might be the D (6 bases). Trimming pared 6 bases from V and 0 bases from J, leaving 15 bases between. The length of the CDR3 is 17 residues. The CDR3 DNA follows: TGTGCCAGCAGCATCACGGACAGTCCCTCTGGGGCCAACGTCCTGACTTTC. It yields the protein CASSITDSPSGANVLTF.

This chain links TRBV7-2 with TRBJ2-7, with TRBD1 as a possible D gene (5 bases). Germline V gene lookup returns CDR1 SGHTA and CDR2 FQGNSA. The CDR3 length is 14 residues. V dropped 5 bases and J dropped 3 bases, with 14 bases sitting between them. The CDR3 nucleotides are TGTGCCAGCAGCCTTAAGACAGCAGACTACGAGCAGTACTTC. Protein sequence: CASSLKTADYEQYF. The full variable domain, rest sourced from reference TRBV7-2 and TRBJ2-7, is GAGVSQSPSNKVTEKGKDVELRCDPISGHTALYWYRQSLGQGLEFLIYFQGNSAPDKSGLPSDRFSAERTGGSVSTLTIQRTQQEDSAVYLCASSLKTADYEQYFGPGTRLTVT.

This clonotype is labeled as medium-sized. The chain links TRBV29-1 to TRBJ2-2, with 8 nucleotides matching TRBD1. J gave up 0 bases and V 3 bases, and 3 bases lay outside the gene matches. CDR3 length equals 15 residues. Germline V gene sequence: CDR1 SQVTM, CDR2 ANQGSEA. DNA of the CDR3: TGCAGCGTTGAGGCACAGGGGGCGAACACCGGGGAGCTGTTTTTT. Translation gives CSVEAQGANTGELFF.

Ten or more counts support this clonotype. V and J are TRBV20-1 and TRBJ1-6, with D unresolved. Trimming took off 0 bases at V and 0 bases at J, with 12 bases between the two ends. The CDR3 covers 17 residues. From germline, CDR1 is DFQATT and CDR2 SNEGSKA (reference sequence). CDR3 in amino acids: CSAREGQSSSYNSPLHF. The CDR3 coding sequence is TGCAGTGCTAGAGAGGGCCAGTCCAGCTCCTATAATTCACCCCTCCACTTT.

This clonotype has a handful of counts. This chain uses TRBV20-1 with TRBJ2-3; maybe TRBD2 (6 bases). Germline CDR1 DFQATT, CDR2 SNEGSKA (reference sequence). V was shortened by 0 bases and J by 2 bases, with 12 bases between the two germline ends. The CDR3 consists of 15 residues. The chain's CDR3 is CSARDLRGNTDTQYF. CDR3 DNA: TGCAGTGCTAGAGATCTCCGGGGGAACACAGATACGCAGTATTTT.

The chain employs TRBV18 and TRBJ2-5; D call uncertain. The CDR3 loop spans 12 amino acids. V lost 8 bases and J lost 5, with 12 bases in between. Germline loops: CDR1 KGHSH, CDR2 LQKENI. CDR3 bases: TGTGCCAGCAGCCCCCGTCAGGAGACCCAGTACTTC. Protein: CASSPRQETQYF.

The CDR3 DNA reads TGTGCCAGCAGCTTGGGAACTAGAAAGATAGATACGCAGTATTTT. It specifies CASSLGTRKIDTQYF. The chain uses TRBV11-1 and TRBJ2-3; tentative D call: TRBD2 (5 bases). Germline CDR1 reads SGHAT; CDR2 reads FQDESV (reference sequence). The CDR3 contains 15 residues. Between the trimmed V and J ends, which lost 3 bases and 5 bases, there was a span of 15 bases.

This clonotype has just a few counts. J is TRBJ2-7 and V is TRBV6-5; D may be TRBD1 (7 bases). V lost 2 bases, J lost 3 bases, and 11 bases lay in between. The CDR3 loop spans 14 amino acids. The V gene's germline CDR1 is MNHEY and CDR2 SVGAGI. The CDR3 reads CASSYGGTVYEQYF. In DNA form, the CDR3 reads TGTGCCAGCAGTTACGGAGGGACAGTCTACGAGCAGTACTTC.

The chain combines TRBV11-2 with TRBJ2-3, with a possible D match to TRBD1 (6 bases). The CDR3 spans 15 residues. Trimming removed 1 base from V and 7 bases from J, with 15 bases in between. From germline, CDR1 is SGHAT and CDR2 FQNNGV. This CDR3 is CASSLGDPGAYTQYF. Here the CDR3 DNA reads TGTGCCAGCAGCTTAGGAGACCCAGGGGCCTATACGCAGTATTTT.

The V and J genes are TRBV19 and TRBJ2-1, with TRBD2 matching 7 bases. The J segment lost 2 bases and the V segment lost 8 bases, leaving 12 bases of the junction unmatched. This CDR3 has 16 residues. In germline, CDR1 is LNHDA, CDR2 SQIVND (reference sequence). CDR3 region: CASAGVRDYPYNEQFF. The CDR3, as DNA: TGTGCCAGTGCGGGAGTCAGGGACTACCCCTACAATGAGCAGTTCTTC.